The clone carrying this T cell receptor beta chain was observed at least ten times. Antigen: not known. It was RNA transcripts that yielded the amplified TCR beta CDR3 regions. The primer set for the first-round RT-PCR of the TCR CDR3 was HTBI. Via MiXCR, TCRdb re-called the multiplex PCR reads, giving one row per CDR3 protein. Here the sample spans roughly 560,000 distinct CDR3 sequences, over 12% being singletons. This sample is drawn from a study of T cells in Graves' hyperthyroidism and ophthalmopathy. General study results and limits: Ophthalmopathy was distinguished from stable hyperthyroidism by 13 V-J signatures.

Among ophthalmopathy patients, the Clinical Activity Score reached at least 3, the NOSPECS grade reached at least 4, and duration remained under 3 months. Germline trimming cut 3 bases from V and 0 bases from J; bases unmatched to any gene: 12. The CDR3 sequence is 19 residues long. The chain joins TRBV12-3 or TRBV12-4 to TRBJ2-2, with 8 bases fitting TRBD2. This receptor was taken from a middle-aged woman with Graves' ophthalmopathy. The sequencing input was blood. The CDR3 bases are TGTGCCAGCAGTTTTTTGAGCGGGAGCCGTTCTCCGAACACCGGGGAGCTGTTTTTT. It is translated as CASSFLSGSRSPNTGELFF.